One and the same sample provided the 11 T cell receptor beta chains below, sequenced in a study of blood T cell repertoires in COVID-19. Generated by immunoSEQ multiplex PCR, the TCRdb table keeps only in-frame clones and is missing some. There are roughly 62,000 clones in the sample; around 90% occur only once, and 7.4% lies in the top ten. The sequenced material came from peripheral blood. These receptor sequences come from a human donor with active COVID-19. The donor label of this sample is uncertain.

The genes are TRBV6-6 and TRBJ1-3; 8 bases agree with TRBD1. The junction had 13 bases not matched to a gene; V was cut back by 5 bases and J by 1 base. The CDR3 extends over 18 amino acids. CDR1 is MNHNY, CDR2 SVGAGI, per germline (reference sequence). The CDR3 loop is CASSPGARQGRSGNTIYF. CDR3 nucleotides: TGTGCCAGCAGTCCAGGGGCCAGACAGGGGAGATCTGGAAACACCATATATTTT.

The V call is TRBV2, the J call TRBJ1-2; D is undetermined. Germline V gene sequence: CDR1 SNHLY, CDR2 FYNNEI. V lost 3 bases to trimming and J lost 1 base, with 3 bases between them. The CDR3 loop spans 12 amino acids. CDR3 nucleotide sequence: TGTGCCAGCAGTGATCGTAACTATGGCTACACCTTC. Amino acids: CASSDRNYGYTF.

In nucleotides, the CDR3 is TGTGCCAGCAGTGACTCGGAGAGCACAGATACGCAGTATTTT. Translation: CASSDSESTDTQYF. The chain has TRBV25-1 and TRBJ2-3; the D is unclear. Germline CDR1 is MGHDK and CDR2 is SYGVNS. Trimming took 3 bases from V and 0 from J, leaving 7 bases between them. The CDR3 loop spans 14 amino acids.

The chain couples TRBV6-5 to TRBJ1-1, with D possibly TRBD1 on 6 matching bases. Trimming removed 9 bases at V and 3 bases at J, with 14 bases between. The CDR3 runs 13 residues. CDR1 MNHEY and CDR2 SVGAGI come from the germline V gene. DNA for the CDR3: TGTGCCAGTACCCGGTCAGGGGACACTGAAGCTTTCTTT. Encoded protein: CASTRSGDTEAFF.

This clone was recorded once. The chain is built from TRBV9 and TRBJ1-3; D may be TRBD1 (6 bases). V dropped 2 bases and J dropped 1 base, with 7 bases sitting between them. CDR1 and CDR2 (germline): SGDLS, YYNGEE. This CDR3 is 14 amino acids long. CDR3 sequence (DNA): TGTGCCAGCAGCGTGAGGGGGTCTGGAAACACCATATATTTT. Amino acids: CASSVRGSGNTIYF. Variable domain in full (rest from reference TRBV9 and TRBJ1-3): DSGVTQTPKHLITATGQRVTLRCSPRSGDLSVYWYQQSLDQGLQFLIQYYNGEERAKGNILERFSAQQFPDLHSELNLSSLELGDSALYFCASSVRGSGNTIYFGEGSWLTVV.

The genes are TRBV7-8 and TRBJ1-2; 8 bases are a match to TRBD1. After removal of 5 bases from V and 7 bases from J, the junction contained 9 bases not matched to a gene. The CDR3 contains 14 residues. Germline V gene data show CDR1 as SGHVS and CDR2 as FQNEAQ. CDR3 DNA sequence: TGTGCCAGCAGCCCAGGACAGGGAGATACTGGCTACACCTTC. Residues: CASSPGQGDTGYTF.

This chain joins TRBV25-1 and TRBJ2-7; 7 bases are shared with TRBD1. The J segment lost 6 bases and the V segment lost 3 bases, leaving 11 bases of the junction unmatched. Germline V CDR1 and CDR2: MGHDK, SYGVNS. The CDR3 length is 15 residues. CDR3 in amino acids: CASSDSRTGSSEQYF. DNA for the CDR3: TGTGCCAGCAGTGATTCGAGGACAGGATCATCCGAGCAGTACTTC.

J is TRBJ1-5 and V is TRBV6-1; D gene uncertain. Germline assignment: CDR1 MNHNS and CDR2 SASEGT. The CDR3 contains 15 residues. V dropped 1 base and J dropped 3 bases, with 10 bases sitting between them. DNA for the CDR3: TGTGCCAGCAGTGAAGGGGAGTTTCTCAATCAGCCCCAGCATTTT. It encodes CASSEGEFLNQPQHF.

This chain connects TRBV3-1 (or the pseudogene TRBV3-2) to TRBJ2-3; no firm D call. The CDR3 sequence is 11 residues long. Germline V gene lookup returns CDR1 LGHDT and CDR2 YNNKEL (reference sequence). The V and J ends lost 2 bases and 10 bases respectively, with 7 bases between them. CDR3 sequence: CASSQLEAQYF. The CDR3 nucleotides are TGTGCCAGCAGCCAATTAGAGGCGCAGTATTTT.

This chain uses TRBV4-1 with TRBJ1-1, with D perhaps matching TRBD1 (5 bases). Germline values: CDR1 MGHRA, CDR2 YSYEKL. V shed 1 base and J shed 10 bases, with 16 bases lying between them. The CDR3 sequence is 14 residues long. CDR3 residues: CASSQGIIAGIAFF. The DNA of the CDR3 is TGCGCCAGCAGCCAAGGTATTATCGCAGGGATAGCTTTCTTT.

CDR3 DNA sequence: TGCGCCAGCAGTGAAGGGACAGGGGGCAATCAGCCCCAGCATTTT. It codes for CASSEGTGGNQPQHF. The chain joins TRBV10-2 to TRBJ1-5, with 10 bases that match TRBD1. This CDR3 region has 15 residues. The ends lost 3 bases at V and 2 bases at J; junction bases unmatched: 1. Germline V gives CDR1 WSHSY, CDR2 SAAADI.